This TCR beta chain appears in the sequencing data of a study of CD8 T cells in Susac syndrome. The V and J ends lost 3 bases and 4 bases respectively, with 13 bases between them. The CDR3 spans 15 residues. Germline V CDR1 and CDR2: SGHNT, YYREEE (reference sequence). RNA amounts of about 0.5 to 1 ug underwent reverse transcription with random hexamers. TCRdb re-derived calls from the immunoSEQ multiplex PCR reads in MiXCR, one entry per CDR3 protein. The table lists more than 65,000 distinct CDR3 sequences, 85% to 95% of them singletons. Controls matched for sex and age were healthy donors. In contrast to the negatively isolated CD8+ and CD4+ T cells, TEMRA cells were FACS-enriched.

The rearrangement links TRBV5-4 to TRBJ2-2; possibly TRBD1 for D (6 bases). This clonotype originated in a human donor in good health. Source material: CD8+ T cells from PBMCs. CDR3 nucleotides: TGTGCCAGCAGCTCCCCGGACAGTTCCACCGGGGAGCTGTTTTTT. Translated, it gives CASSSPDSSTGELFF. The entire variable domain, with the rest obtained from reference TRBV5-4 and TRBJ2-2, is as follows: ETGVTQSPTHLIKTRGQQVTLRCSSQSGHNTVSWYQQALGQGPQFIFQYYREEENGRGNFPPRFSGLQFPNYSSELNVNALELDDSALYLCASSSPDSSTGELFFGEGSRLTVL.